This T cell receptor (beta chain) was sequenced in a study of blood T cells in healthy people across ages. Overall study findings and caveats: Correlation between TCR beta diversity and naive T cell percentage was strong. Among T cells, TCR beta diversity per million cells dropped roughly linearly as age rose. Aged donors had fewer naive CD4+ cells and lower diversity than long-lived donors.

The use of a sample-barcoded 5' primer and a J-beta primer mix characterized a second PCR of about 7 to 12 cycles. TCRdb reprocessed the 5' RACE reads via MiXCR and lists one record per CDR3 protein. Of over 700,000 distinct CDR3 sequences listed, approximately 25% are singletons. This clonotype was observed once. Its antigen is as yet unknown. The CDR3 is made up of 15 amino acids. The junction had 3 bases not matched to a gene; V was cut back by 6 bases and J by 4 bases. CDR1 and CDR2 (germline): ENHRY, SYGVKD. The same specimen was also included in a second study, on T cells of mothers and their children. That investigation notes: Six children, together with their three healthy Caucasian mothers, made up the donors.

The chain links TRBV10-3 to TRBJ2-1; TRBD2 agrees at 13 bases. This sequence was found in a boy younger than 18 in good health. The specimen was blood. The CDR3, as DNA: TGTGCCATCAGCCCGGGACTAGCGGGGTACAATGAGCAGTTCTTC. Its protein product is CAISPGLAGYNEQFF.